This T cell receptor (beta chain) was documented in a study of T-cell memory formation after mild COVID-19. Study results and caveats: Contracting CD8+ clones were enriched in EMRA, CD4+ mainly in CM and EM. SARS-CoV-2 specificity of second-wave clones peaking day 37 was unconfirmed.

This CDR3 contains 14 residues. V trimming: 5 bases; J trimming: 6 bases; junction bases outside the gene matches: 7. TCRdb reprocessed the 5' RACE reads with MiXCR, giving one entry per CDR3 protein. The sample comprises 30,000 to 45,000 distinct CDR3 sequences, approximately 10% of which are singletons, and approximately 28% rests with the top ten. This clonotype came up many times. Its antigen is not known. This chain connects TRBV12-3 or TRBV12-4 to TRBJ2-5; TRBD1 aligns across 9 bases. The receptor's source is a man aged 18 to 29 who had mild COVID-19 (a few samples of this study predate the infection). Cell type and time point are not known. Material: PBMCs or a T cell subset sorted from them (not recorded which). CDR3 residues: CASSPGQGEKTQYF. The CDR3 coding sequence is TGTGCCAGCAGTCCGGGACAGGGTGAAAAGACCCAGTACTTC.